Sequencing of this TCR beta chain was carried out in a study of T cells in localized non-small cell lung cancer. Trimming pared 0 bases from V and 2 bases from J, leaving 11 bases between. Germline lookup yields CDR1 GTSNPN and CDR2 SVGIG (reference sequence). This CDR3 comprises 14 residues. Broader study findings: Longer survival (overall) was linked to higher T cell density in blood. A median about 62 of the top 100 tumor clones appeared in adjacent lung.

Comments on this clone: No antigen is known for it.

The repertoire was sequenced with immunoSEQ multiplex PCR; TCRdb's copy has only in-frame clones and lacks some. The repertoire holds more than 20,000 clones, with approximately 90% as singletons. V and J are TRBV30 and TRBJ2-7; the D gene is possibly TRBD1 (6 bases). The clonotype was recovered from a male donor aged 60 or over with stage I squamous cell lung carcinoma. This specimen consisted of peripheral blood, obtained before any cancer treatment. The CDR3 DNA reads as TGTGCCTGGAGTGTACGACAGGACACCTACGAGCAGTACTTC. This sequence encodes CAWSVRQDTYEQYF. Drawing the rest from reference TRBV30 and TRBJ2-7, the complete variable domain is SQTIHQWPATLVQPVGSPLSLECTVEGTSNPNLYWYRQAAGRGLQLLFYSVGIGQISSEVPQNLSASRPQDRQFILSSKKLLLSDSGFYLCAWSVRQDTYEQYFGPGTRLTVT.